The 30 T cell receptor beta chains reported below all come from one sample, sequenced in a study of blood T cells in healthy people across ages (dated by TCRdb to between 2014 and 2016). Library prep was done by 5' RACE. The sequencer was an Illumina HiSeq 2500. A second PCR of about 6 to 11 cycles was performed with a sample-barcoded 5' primer and a J-beta primer mix. TCRdb applied fastp at Q25 and MiXCR to the public reads, then kept only in-frame beta chains. Rows merge per CDR3 protein into single entries with the most common DNA and genes. The sample includes about 1.1 million distinct CDR3 sequences, with more than 30% observed a single time. Jointly, the top ten make up under 15% of the sample. Sequencing was done on a sample of blood. The receptors here all came from a man younger than 35 in good health.

The chain carries TRBV7-8 and TRBJ2-7; D possibly corresponds to TRBD2 (6 bases). The V gene's germline CDR1 is SGHVS and CDR2 FQNEAQ. V was trimmed by 3 bases and J by 7 bases, leaving 13 bases between them. The CDR3 contains 13 residues. Here the CDR3 DNA reads TGTGCCAGCAGCTTTGGAGGGGTTGATGAGCAGTACTTC. Its protein product is CASSFGGVDEQYF.

This clonotype was observed a handful of times. This chain connects TRBV7-2 to TRBJ2-3, with 14 bases that match TRBD2. With V trimmed by 0 bases and J by 1 base, 3 bases remained unmatched. The CDR3 has 18 amino acids. The V gene's germline CDR1 is SGHTA and CDR2 FQGNSA. CDR3 amino acids: CASSLAGLAGGCTDTQYF. The CDR3 DNA sequence: TGTGCCAGCAGCTTAGCAGGACTAGCGGGGGGATGCACAGATACGCAGTATTTT.

CDR3 DNA sequence: TGTGCCAGCAGTTACCTTGGACAGGGGGCGAGGGAATCAGATACGCAGTATTTT. The encoded protein is CASSYLGQGARESDTQYF. The chain links TRBV6-5 to TRBJ2-3; 11 nucleotides agree with TRBD1. The V gene's germline CDR1 is MNHEY and CDR2 SVGAGI. The junction had 11 bases not matched to a gene; V was cut back by 2 bases and J by 4 bases. The CDR3 is 18 amino acids.

This chain uses TRBV9 with TRBJ2-3; 12 bases are shared with TRBD2. Germline lookup yields CDR1 SGDLS and CDR2 YYNGEE. This CDR3 has 17 amino acids. Trimming at V came to 3 bases and at J to 6 bases, leaving 11 bases not matched to a gene. CDR3 DNA: TGTGCCAGCAGCGCGGATCCTAGCGGGGGGGCTGGGGATACGCAGTATTTT. Translated, it gives CASSADPSGGAGDTQYF.

This clonotype has a handful of counts. The gene calls are TRBV5-1 and TRBJ2-3; D not resolved. CDR1 and CDR2 from the germline V gene are SGHRS and YFSETQ. V gave up 0 bases and J gave up 2 bases, with 10 bases separating them. CDR3 size: 15 residues. CDR3 amino acids: CASSLATGLTDTQYF. The CDR3 DNA is TGCGCCAGCAGCTTGGCCACCGGGCTCACAGATACGCAGTATTTT. The variable domain in full, completed from reference TRBV5-1 and TRBJ2-3, reads KAGVTQTPRYLIKTRGQQVTLSCSPISGHRSVSWYQQTPGQGLQFLFEYFSETQRNKGNFPGRFSGRQFSNSRSEMNVSTLELGDSALYLCASSLATGLTDTQYFGPGTRLTVL.

This clonotype turned up a few times. The chain joins TRBV20-1 to TRBJ1-2, with 8 bases fitting TRBD1. The J segment lost 4 bases and the V segment lost 6 bases, leaving 10 bases of the junction unmatched. The CDR3 is made up of 14 amino acids. The germline V gene encodes CDR1 DFQATT and CDR2 SNEGSKA (reference sequence). The CDR3 sequence is CSAISGQGRYGYTF. The DNA of the CDR3 is TGCAGTGCCATCTCCGGACAGGGCCGCTATGGCTACACCTTC.

With regard to this clonotype: One end of the junction is discordant with germline, which a read error may explain. The V gene is TRBV14, the J gene TRBJ2-5; TRBD1 agrees at 10 bases. Germline V gene sequence: CDR1 SGHDN, CDR2 FVKESK. This CDR3 is built from 15 residues. Written as DNA, the CDR3 is TGTGCCAGCAGTCTTCGGACAGGGGGTCTGGAGACCCGGTACTTC. Translated: CASSLRTGGLETRYF.

The rearrangement links TRBV2 to TRBJ2-1; 12 bases align to TRBD2. The J call may be faulty, since TRBJ2-7 better matches the DNA end. Germline CDR1 is SNHLY and CDR2 is FYNNEI. CDR3 size: 16 residues. Here the CDR3 reads CASSLAGGRAYNEQYF. CDR3 DNA sequence: TGTGCCAGCTCTCTAGCGGGGGGGCGGGCCTACAATGAGCAGTACTTC.

In its sample, this clonotype was seen once. The chain employs TRBV4-3 and TRBJ1-3; D not resolved. Germline V gene sequence: CDR1 LGHNA, CDR2 YSLEER. Trimming cost V 1 base and J 3 bases, with 10 bases left between them. This CDR3 has 15 residues. CDR3 sequence reads: CASSQGQVGGNTIYF. In DNA form, the CDR3 reads TGCGCCAGCAGCCAAGGTCAAGTAGGTGGAAACACCATATATTTT.

The sample holds a few counts of this clonotype. V usage is TRBV7-2 and J usage is TRBJ1-2; a weak D match, TRBD1 (6 bases). The CDR3 extends over 15 amino acids. Trimming took 1 base from V and 1 from J, leaving 10 bases between them. Germline V CDR1 and CDR2: SGHTA, FQGNSA. The CDR3 region is CASSLVAGDNYGYTF. CDR3 nucleotides: TGTGCCAGCAGCTTAGTAGCAGGGGATAACTATGGCTACACCTTC.

This clonotype was recorded a few times. The rearrangement joins TRBV3-1 to TRBJ2-7, with no clear D. V was trimmed by 1 base and J by 2 bases, leaving 9 bases between them. The CDR3 is 14 residues long. From germline, CDR1 is LGHDT and CDR2 YNNKEL (reference sequence). The CDR3 nucleotides read TGTGCCAGCAGCCAAGGGGTCGGAACCTACGAGCAGTACTTC. Translation gives CASSQGVGTYEQYF.

The chain couples TRBV6-2 or TRBV6-3 to TRBJ1-2; possible D gene TRBD1, 5 bases. Deletions cut 6 bases from V and 8 bases from J, with 16 bases between. CDR3 length: 13 amino acids. Per germline, CDR1 MNHEY and CDR2 SVGEGT. The CDR3 nucleotides read TGTGCCAGCAGGTCTCCGACAGCTTACGGCTACACCTTC. Translation gives CASRSPTAYGYTF.

This chain links TRBV4-2 with TRBJ1-3; possibly TRBD1 for D (5 bases). The germline V gene encodes CDR1 LGHNA and CDR2 YNFKEQ. The CDR3 sequence is 18 residues long. Between the trimmed V and J ends, which lost 0 bases and 0 bases, there was a span of 15 bases. In DNA, the CDR3 is TGTGCCAGCAGCCAAGAGCCAGGGACGCAAGACTCTGGAAACACCATATATTTT. This gives the protein CASSQEPGTQDSGNTIYF.

This clonotype has just a few counts. V and J are TRBV7-2 and TRBJ2-2; D is perhaps TRBD1 (5 bases). The CDR3 loop spans 13 amino acids. V was clipped by 6 bases and J by 6 bases, with 11 bases between them. The V gene's germline CDR1 is SGHTA and CDR2 FQGNSA. The CDR3 region has the DNA TGTGCCAGCAGTTTTACAGGTGCCGGGGAGCTGTTTTTT. This translates into CASSFTGAGELFF.

The V call is TRBV7-2, the J call TRBJ2-1; 11 bases agree with TRBD2. The ends lost 5 bases at V and 4 bases at J; junction bases unmatched: 7. In germline, CDR1 is SGHTA, CDR2 FQGNSA. The CDR3 contains 16 residues. CDR3 residues: CASSVFSGGDYNEQFF. The DNA for the CDR3 is TGTGCCAGCAGCGTATTTAGCGGGGGGGATTACAATGAGCAGTTCTTC. The variable domain in full, completed from reference TRBV7-2 and TRBJ2-1, reads GAGVSQSPSNKVTEKGKDVELRCDPISGHTALYWYRQSLGQGLEFLIYFQGNSAPDKSGLPSDRFSAERTGGSVSTLTIQRTQQEDSAVYLCASSVFSGGDYNEQFFGPGTRLTVL.

The chain has TRBV7-9 and TRBJ2-6, with D perhaps matching TRBD2 (6 bases). The V gene's germline CDR1 is SEHNR and CDR2 FQNEAQ (reference sequence). The CDR3 totals 20 residues. V lost 5 bases and J 2 bases, leaving 25 bases between the germline ends. The CDR3 loop is CASSPTAGSLRWAGANVLTF. The DNA of the CDR3 is TGTGCCAGCAGCCCTACTGCGGGGTCATTACGGTGGGCTGGGGCCAACGTCCTGACTTTC.

There are a few counts of this clonotype. The rearrangement uses TRBV24-1 and TRBJ1-5; D possibly corresponds to TRBD1 (6 bases). Trimming left V 7 bases short and J 4 bases short, with 10 bases between. The germline V gene has CDR1 KGHDR and CDR2 SFDVKD. The CDR3 sequence is 13 residues long. CDR3 sequence (DNA): TGTGCCACCAGCCCAACAGGGAATCAGCCCCAGCATTTT. Amino acids: CATSPTGNQPQHF.

This chain joins TRBV11-2 and TRBJ2-7; 7 positions match TRBD2. The CDR3 loop spans 15 amino acids. V lost 5 bases, J lost 4 bases, and 11 bases stayed unmatched. Germline V gene lookup returns CDR1 SGHAT and CDR2 FQNNGV. The CDR3 is CASSRIPGLRYEQYF. The CDR3 DNA reads TGTGCCAGCAGCCGAATCCCGGGACTAAGATACGAGCAGTACTTC. The variable domain in full, completed from reference TRBV11-2 and TRBJ2-7, reads EAGVAQSPRYKIIEKRQSVAFWCNPISGHATLYWYQQILGQGPKLLIQFQNNGVVDDSQLPKDRFSAERLKGVDSTLKIQPAKLEDSAVYLCASSRIPGLRYEQYFGPGTRLTVT.

The chain combines TRBV2 with TRBJ2-7; D remains ambiguous. The germline V gene encodes CDR1 SNHLY and CDR2 FYNNEI. Trimming took 2 bases from V and 4 from J, leaving 6 bases between them. The CDR3 consists of 12 residues. The CDR3 sequence: CASSEMAYEQYF. The CDR3 DNA sequence: TGTGCCAGCAGTGAAATGGCTTACGAGCAGTACTTC.

V usage is TRBV5-6 and J usage is TRBJ2-4; D not certain. The germline V gene has CDR1 SGHDT and CDR2 YYEEEE. V was clipped by 1 base and J by 0 bases, with 8 bases between them. The CDR3 contains 15 residues. Written as DNA, the CDR3 is TGTGCCAGCAGCTTGTCTCAGCTAGCCAAAAACATTCAGTACTTC. Protein: CASSLSQLAKNIQYF.

Remarks on this clonotype: Germline is not matched at one junction end, which may reflect a read error. The rearrangement links TRBV7-2 to TRBJ2-1; TRBD1 matches 8 bases. Germline V lookup: CDR1 SGHTA, CDR2 FQGNSA. CDR3 length: 15 residues. CDR3 nucleotide sequence: TGTGTCAGCAGCAGAGACGGACAGGGTTATAATGAGCAGTTCTTC. Its translation is CVSSRDGQGYNEQFF.

V and J are TRBV7-2 and TRBJ2-1; 9 bases fit TRBD1. Losses at the gene ends were 11 bases for V and 9 bases for J; bases not matched to a gene: 8. The CDR3 spans 12 residues. The germline V gene has CDR1 SGHTA and CDR2 FQGNSA. The CDR3 coding sequence is TGTGCCTCCCGGGACAGGGCCTCTGAGCAGTTCTTC. The encoded protein is CASRDRASEQFF.

The gene calls are TRBV6-2 or TRBV6-3 and TRBJ1-6; 10 positions agree with TRBD1. Germline values: CDR1 MNHEY, CDR2 SVGEGT. With V trimmed by 5 bases and J by 10 bases, 11 bases remained unmatched. The CDR3 is 16 amino acids. The CDR3 DNA reads TGTGCCAGCAGTAAGCACTCCGGGACAGGGGAGTCACCCCTCCACTTT. This codes for CASSKHSGTGESPLHF.

This clonotype has more than one count but fewer than ten. The rearrangement links TRBV12-5 to TRBJ1-5; D gene unclear. V dropped 2 bases and J dropped 4 bases, with 12 bases sitting between them. The CDR3 spans 15 residues. Germline loops: CDR1 LGHNT, CDR2 FRNRAP. The CDR3 nucleotides read TGTGCTAGTGGTTTGCCGGGGAGCCTTAATCAGCCCCAGCATTTT. It is translated as CASGLPGSLNQPQHF.

Only a few counts were recorded for this clonotype. The chain carries TRBV3-1 and TRBJ1-1; D is uncertain. Trimming left V 0 bases short and J 1 base short, with 6 bases between. Germline CDR1 LGHDT, CDR2 YNNKEL (reference sequence). CDR3 length: 14 amino acids. The CDR3 loop is CASSQDWENTEAFF. The CDR3 DNA reads as TGTGCCAGCAGCCAAGATTGGGAGAACACTGAAGCTTTCTTT.

J is TRBJ2-1 and V is TRBV21-1. TRBV21-1 is described as a pseudogene. The CDR3 has 20 amino acids. Here the CDR3 reads CASSKSSPGVPKSSYNEQFF. In nucleotides, the CDR3 is TGTGCCAGCAGCAAATCGTCGCCTGGGGTACCCAAGAGCTCCTACAATGAGCAGTTCTTC.

This clonotype was detected a few times. The chain combines TRBV5-1 with TRBJ2-7, with D uncertain. This CDR3 has 13 amino acids. Trimming stripped 4 bases from V and 6 bases from J, with 14 bases between. Germline CDR1 SGHRS, CDR2 YFSETQ. The CDR3 nucleotides are TGCGCCAGCAGCGGCGGCGGACCAACCGAGCAGTACTTC. This codes for CASSGGGPTEQYF.

The gene calls are TRBV21-1 and TRBJ1-4. TRBV21-1 is a pseudogene segment. This CDR3 is built from 15 residues. CDR3 region: CASKRRKDLREKLFF. The CDR3 bases are TGTGCCAGCAAGAGAAGAAAGGACCTGAGGGAAAAACTGTTTTTT.

This clonotype was counted only a few times. The chain employs TRBV29-1 and TRBJ1-5, with 10 bases identical to TRBD1. V dropped 7 bases and J dropped 6; count of bases not matched to a gene: 6. The germline V gene encodes CDR1 SQVTM and CDR2 ANQGSEA. This CDR3 is built from 13 residues. The CDR3 is CSATGGASQPQHF. Here the CDR3 DNA reads TGCAGCGCGACAGGGGGCGCGAGTCAGCCCCAGCATTTT.

The chain uses TRBV5-1 and TRBJ1-2, with D tentatively TRBD1 (5 bases). The CDR3 loop spans 13 amino acids. The V end was cut by 3 bases, the J end by 8 bases, with 14 bases between. Germline CDR1 reads SGHRS; CDR2 reads YFSETQ. The chain's CDR3 is CASSWELGTGYTF. The CDR3 nucleotides read TGCGCCAGCAGCTGGGAGTTAGGGACGGGCTACACCTTC.